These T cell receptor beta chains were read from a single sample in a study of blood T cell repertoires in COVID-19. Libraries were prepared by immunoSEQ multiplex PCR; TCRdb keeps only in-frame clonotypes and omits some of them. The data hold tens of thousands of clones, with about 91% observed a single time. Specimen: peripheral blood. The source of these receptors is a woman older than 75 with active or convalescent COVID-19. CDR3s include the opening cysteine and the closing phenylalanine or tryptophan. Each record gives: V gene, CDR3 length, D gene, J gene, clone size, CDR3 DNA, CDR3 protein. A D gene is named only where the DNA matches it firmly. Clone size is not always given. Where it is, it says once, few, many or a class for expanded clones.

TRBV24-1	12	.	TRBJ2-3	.	TGTGCCACCAGTGAAGCTACAGATACGCAGTATTTT	CATSEATDTQYF
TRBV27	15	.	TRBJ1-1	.	TGTGCCAGCAGAAGGGGTGAAGCTTTGGGTACTGAAGCTTTCTTT	CASRRGEALGTEAFF
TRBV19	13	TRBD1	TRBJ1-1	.	TGTGCCAGTAGTATAGGACAGGGGCGTGAAGCTTTCTTT	CASSIGQGREAFF
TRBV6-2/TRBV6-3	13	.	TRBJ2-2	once	TGTGCCAGCAGTACGAGGGACACCGGGGAGCTGTTTTTT	CASSTRDTGELFF
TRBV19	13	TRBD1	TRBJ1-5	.	TGTGCCACCTCAGACAGGGGAGATCAGCCCCAGCATTTT	CATSDRGDQPQHF
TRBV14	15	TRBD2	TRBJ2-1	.	TGTGCCAGCAGCCAAGGACTAGCGGGGCGAGATGAGCAGTTCTTC	CASSQGLAGRDEQFF
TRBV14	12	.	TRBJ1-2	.	TGTGCCAGCAGCCAAGCACACCATGGCTACACCTTC	CASSQAHHGYTF
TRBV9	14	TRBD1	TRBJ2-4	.	TGTGCCAGCAGCCCACGGACAGGGGGGGACATTCAGTACTTC	CASSPRTGGDIQYF
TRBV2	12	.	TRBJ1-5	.	TGTGCCAGCAGTGTGACGGGACAGCCCCAGCATTTT	CASSVTGQPQHF
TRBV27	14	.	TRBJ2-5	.	TGTGCCAGCAGTTTAGTGACTAACCAAGAGACCCAGTACTTC	CASSLVTNQETQYF
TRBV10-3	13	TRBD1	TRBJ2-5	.	TGTGCCATCAGAGAAACAGGGGGAGAGACCCAGTACTTC	CAIRETGGETQYF
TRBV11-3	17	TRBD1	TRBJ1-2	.	TGTGCCAGCAGCTTAGGGGGGACAGGGCTCGAAAACTATGGCTACACCTTC	CASSLGGTGLENYGYTF
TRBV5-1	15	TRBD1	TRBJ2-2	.	TGCGCCAGCAGCCCCGGGGACAGGGACACCGGGGAGCTGTTTTTT	CASSPGDRDTGELFF
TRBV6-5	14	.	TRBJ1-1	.	TGTGCCAGCAACTCCGGGACACCCCACACTGAAGCTTTCTTT	CASNSGTPHTEAFF
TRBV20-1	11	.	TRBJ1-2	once	TGCAGTGTGCGAGTGAACTATGGCTACACCTTC	CSVRVNYGYTF
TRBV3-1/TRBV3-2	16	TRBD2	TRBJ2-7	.	TGTGCCAGCAGCCAAGGTGGCCTAGCGGATCCCTACGAGCAGTACTTC	CASSQGGLADPYEQYF
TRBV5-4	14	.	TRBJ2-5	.	TGTGCCAGCAGCTCCCGCAGGGCCCAAGAGACCCAGTACTTC	CASSSRRAQETQYF
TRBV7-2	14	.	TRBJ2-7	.	TGTGCCAGCAGCTCCCGGGTGGGCTCCTACGAGCAGTACTTC	CASSSRVGSYEQYF
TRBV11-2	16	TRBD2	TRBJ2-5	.	TGTGCCAGCAGCGCAAATAGCGGGGGGGGCATGGAGACCCAGTACTTC	CASSANSGGGMETQYF
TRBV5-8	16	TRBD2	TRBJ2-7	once	TGTGCCAGCAGCGAAACCCCTTGGCGGGGGTTCTACGAGCAGTACTTC	CASSETPWRGFYEQYF
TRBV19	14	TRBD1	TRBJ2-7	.	TGTGCCAGTAGACCGGGACAGTCGGGCCGCGAGCAGTACTTC	CASRPGQSGREQYF
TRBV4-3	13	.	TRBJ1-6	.	TGCGCCAGCAGCCAAGCAGGGTTTTCACCCCTCCACTTT	CASSQAGFSPLHF
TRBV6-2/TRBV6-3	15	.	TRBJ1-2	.	TGTGCCAGCAGTTCCGGCCAGGGCGGTACCTATGGCTACACCTTC	CASSSGQGGTYGYTF
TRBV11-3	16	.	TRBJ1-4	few	TGTGCCAGCAGCTTAGCGTACGGGACACCTAATGAAAAACTGTTTTTT	CASSLAYGTPNEKLFF
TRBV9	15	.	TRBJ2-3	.	TGTGCCAGCAACTTAGGGCGGGACCCCACAGATACGCAGTATTTT	CASNLGRDPTDTQYF
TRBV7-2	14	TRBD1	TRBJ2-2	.	TGTGCCAGCATTCGGGACAGATATCCCGGGGAGCTGTTTTTT	CASIRDRYPGELFF
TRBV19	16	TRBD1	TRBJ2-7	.	TGTGCCAGTAGTGACCTCCGAGGGACAGGGTCCTACGAGCAGTACTTC	CASSDLRGTGSYEQYF
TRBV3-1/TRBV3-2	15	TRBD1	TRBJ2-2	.	TGTGCCAGCAGCCAGGGACAGGGGGCTACCGGGGAGCTGTTTTTT	CASSQGQGATGELFF
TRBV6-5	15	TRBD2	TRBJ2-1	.	TGTGCCAGCAGGGTTAGCGGGAGGGACCACAATGAGCAGTTCTTC	CASRVSGRDHNEQFF
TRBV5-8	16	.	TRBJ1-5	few	TGTGCCAGCAGCTTCTCCTCAGGGGTCGGCAATCAGCCCCAGCATTTT	CASSFSSGVGNQPQHF
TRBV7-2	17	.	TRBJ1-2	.	TGTGCCAGCAGCTTAGCCCCCGATATTGGAGCCCGGGTGGGCTACACCTTC	CASSLAPDIGARVGYTF
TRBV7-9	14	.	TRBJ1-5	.	TGTGCCAGCAGCTCTCAACAGGGCAATCAGCCCCAGCATTTT	CASSSQQGNQPQHF
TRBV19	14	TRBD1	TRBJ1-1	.	TGTGCCAGTAGTATCTCGGGACAGACTGTGGGAGCTTTCTTT	CASSISGQTVGAFF
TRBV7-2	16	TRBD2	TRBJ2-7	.	TGTGCCAGCAGCTTACCCCTAGCGGGATCGATTTACGAGCAGTACTTC	CASSLPLAGSIYEQYF
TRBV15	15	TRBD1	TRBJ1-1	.	TGTGCCACCAGCAGAGATCCATACAGGGGAACTGAAGCTTTCTTT	CATSRDPYRGTEAFF
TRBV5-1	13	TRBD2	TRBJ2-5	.	TGCGCCAGCAGCTTCCAGGGAGGGGAGACCCAGTACTTC	CASSFQGGETQYF
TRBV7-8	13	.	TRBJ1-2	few	TGTGCCAGCAGCTTCGGGAGCCTGGCTGGCTACACCTTC	CASSFGSLAGYTF
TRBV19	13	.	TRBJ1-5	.	TGTGCCAGTAGTATGTATCGGGATCAGCCCCAGCATTTT	CASSMYRDQPQHF
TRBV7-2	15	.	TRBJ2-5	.	TGTGCCAGCAGAACCCATCCGGGATACCAAGAGACCCAGTACTTC	CASRTHPGYQETQYF
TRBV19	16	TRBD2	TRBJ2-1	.	TGTGCCAGTAGTATAGGTACTAGCGGGAGTGGCGGGGAGCAGTTCTTC	CASSIGTSGSGGEQFF
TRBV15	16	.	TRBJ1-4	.	TGTGCCACCAGCAGAGATAGCGACGCAACTAATGAAAAACTGTTTTTT	CATSRDSDATNEKLFF
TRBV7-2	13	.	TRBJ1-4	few	TGTGCCAGCAGCCCAGGACATAATGAAAAACTGGTTTTT	CASSPGHNEKLVF
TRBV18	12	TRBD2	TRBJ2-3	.	TGTGCCAGCTCACCCATAGCGGGGACCCATATCTTT	CASSPIAGTHIF
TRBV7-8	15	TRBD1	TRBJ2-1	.	TGTGCCAGCAGCGGGACCGGACAGGCTATGAGTGAGCAGTTCTTC	CASSGTGQAMSEQFF
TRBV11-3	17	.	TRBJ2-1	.	TGTGCCAGCAGCCCGCCAAACAGGGAGGGCCCCTACAATGAGCAGTTCTTC	CASSPPNREGPYNEQFF
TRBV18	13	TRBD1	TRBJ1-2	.	TGTGCCAGCTCACCCGGACAGGACGGGGGCTACACCTTC	CASSPGQDGGYTF
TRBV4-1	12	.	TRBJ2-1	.	TGCGCCAGCAGCCAAAGGAACGGAGACCCGTTCTTC	CASSQRNGDPFF
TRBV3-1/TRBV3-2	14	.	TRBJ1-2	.	TGTGCCAGCAGCCAAATCCGGCAGGGTGGAGGCTACACCTTC	CASSQIRQGGGYTF
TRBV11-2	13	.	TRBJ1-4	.	TGTGCCAGCAGCTCCCGAGTTCTAGAAAAACTGTTTTTT	CASSSRVLEKLFF
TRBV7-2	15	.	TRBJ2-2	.	TGTGCCAGCAGCTATGGGAGTGCGAACACCGGGGAGCTGTTTTTT	CASSYGSANTGELFF
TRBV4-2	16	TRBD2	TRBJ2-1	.	TGTGCCAGCAGCCAAGGTACTAGCGGGAATTACAATGAGCAGTTCTTC	CASSQGTSGNYNEQFF
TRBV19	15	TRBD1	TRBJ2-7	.	TGTGCCAGTAGTATAGGGACAGGGGGTTCCTACGAGCAGTACTTC	CASSIGTGGSYEQYF
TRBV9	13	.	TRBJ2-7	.	TGTGCCAGCAGCCCTCCTTCCGCCTACGAGCAGTACTTC	CASSPPSAYEQYF
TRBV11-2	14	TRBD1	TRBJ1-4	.	TGTGCCAGCAGCTTTGGGACAGGGGATGAAAAACTGTTTTTT	CASSFGTGDEKLFF
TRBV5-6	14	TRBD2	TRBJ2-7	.	TGTGCCAGCAGCTTGGTGGGGCGGGAGTACGAGCAGTACTTC	CASSLVGREYEQYF